This TCR beta chain comes out of a study of type 1 regulatory T cells. About this clonotype: Its antigen is unidentified.

T-allo10 cells from the graft donor were described as anergic, host-alloantigen-specific, and alloantigen-specific suppressors. TCRdb fed the reads into MiXCR, producing one record per CDR3 protein. The sample shows about 74,000 distinct CDR3 sequences, roughly 60% of them seen only once. CDR1 is SGHTA, CDR2 FQGNSA, per germline. V was pared by 4 bases and J by 2 bases, with 12 bases between. The CDR3 consists of 15 residues. Source material: cultured T cells, either the whole culture or a sorted T cell fraction (not recorded which). Specified subset: Tr1-enriched cell product generated in vitro against host alloantigens. This TCR came from a human donor in good health. This chain connects TRBV7-2 to TRBJ2-1, with D perhaps TRBD2 (5 bases). In DNA form, the CDR3 reads TGTGCCAGCAGCTCGGGGAGAACCACCTACAATGAGCAGTTCTTC. It specifies CASSSGRTTYNEQFF. The whole variable domain, filled in from reference TRBV7-2 and TRBJ2-1, reads GAGVSQSPSNKVTEKGKDVELRCDPISGHTALYWYRQSLGQGLEFLIYFQGNSAPDKSGLPSDRFSAERTGGSVSTLTIQRTQQEDSAVYLCASSSGRTTYNEQFFGPGTRLTVL.